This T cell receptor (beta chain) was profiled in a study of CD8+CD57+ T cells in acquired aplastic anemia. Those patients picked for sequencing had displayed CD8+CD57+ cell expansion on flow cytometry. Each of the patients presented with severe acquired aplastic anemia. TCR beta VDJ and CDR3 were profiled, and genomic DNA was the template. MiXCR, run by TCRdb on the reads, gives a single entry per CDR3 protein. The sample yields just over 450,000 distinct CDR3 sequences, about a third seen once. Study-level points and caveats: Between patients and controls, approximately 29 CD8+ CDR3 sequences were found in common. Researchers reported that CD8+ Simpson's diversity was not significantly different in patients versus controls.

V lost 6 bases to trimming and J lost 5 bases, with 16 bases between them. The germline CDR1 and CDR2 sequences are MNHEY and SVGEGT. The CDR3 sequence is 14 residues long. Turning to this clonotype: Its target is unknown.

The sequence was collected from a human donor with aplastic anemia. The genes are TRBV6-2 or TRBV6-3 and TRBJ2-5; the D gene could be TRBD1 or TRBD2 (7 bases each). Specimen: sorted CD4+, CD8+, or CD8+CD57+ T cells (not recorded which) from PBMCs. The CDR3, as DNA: TGTGCCAGCAGCCAGGGGGGGCCTTCGGAGACCCAGTACTTC. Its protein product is CASSQGGPSETQYF.